These T cell receptor beta chains were read from a single sample in a study of T cells after posttransplantation cyclophosphamide. Using immunoSEQ multiplex PCR, the repertoire was profiled, and TCRdb retains in-frame clones only, with some absent. The sample records around 17,000 clones, over 60% being singletons. Sequencing was performed on CD8+ T cells sorted from PBMCs, taken 1903 days after a stem cell transplant with posttransplant cyclophosphamide. Source of these receptors: a female patient in her forties who received an allogeneic stem cell transplant from a related donor, was CMV-positive, and had no GVHD. Some of the T cells might come from the graft donor. Each CDR3 is given with its conserved first and last residue. D genes are given only for firm matches. Where a row states a size, it is once, few, many or the class of an expanded clone; other rows omit it.

TRBJ2-7 TRBV5-4 - - TGTGCCAGCACCCTGACAGGGAATGGGAGGACCTACGAGCAGTACTTC CASTLTGNGRTYEQYF
TRBJ1-1 TRBV18 - - TGTGCCAGCTCACCGCCCGGGGAGAGCACTGAAGCTTTCTTT CASSPPGESTEAFF
TRBJ1-3 TRBV13 - - TGTGCCAGCAGCCCCCCCCAACGCTGGACAGCCTCTGGAAACACCATATATTTT CASSPPQRWTASGNTIYF
TRBJ2-5 TRBV27 few TRBD1 TGTGCCAGCAGCCCGGGACAGGGTGGAGAGACCCAGTACTTC CASSPGQGGETQYF
TRBJ1-2 TRBV10-3 once - TGTGCCATCAAGGGGGGGACTTATGGCTACACCTTC CAIKGGTYGYTF
TRBJ2-7 TRBV4-1 - - TGCGCCAGCAGCCAAGCGGACAGCTACGAGCAGTACTTC CASSQADSYEQYF
TRBJ2-5 TRBV5-1 - - TGCGCCAGCAGCCCCCTTGAGTATCAAGAGACCCAGTACTTC CASSPLEYQETQYF
TRBJ2-7 TRBV5-1 few - TGCGCCAGCAGCTTTCCGACAGGAGAGAGCTCCTACGAGCAGTACTTC CASSFPTGESSYEQYF
TRBJ2-3 TRBV7-9 - TRBD1 TGTGCCAGCAGCCCGCCAAGGGGACAGGCCACAGATACGCAGTATTTT CASSPPRGQATDTQYF
TRBJ2-7 TRBV9 - TRBD2 TGTGCCAGCAGCGAGGGGGTAGCGGGGGCCTACGAGCAGTACTTC CASSEGVAGAYEQYF
TRBJ2-7 TRBV4-1 - - TGCGCCAGCAGCCAAGAAAGGGCAGGGGCCTACGAGCAGTACTTC CASSQERAGAYEQYF
TRBJ2-1 TRBV27 - TRBD2 TGTGCCAGCAGTTCGACTAGCGGGGGGGGCAATGAGCAGTTCTTC CASSSTSGGGNEQFF
TRBJ1-1 TRBV29-1 - - TGCAGCGTTGCCCGGAACACTGAAGCTTTCTTT CSVARNTEAFF
TRBJ2-1 TRBV10-3 once - TGTGCCATCAGTGATGTGGGCAGGGAAGACAATGAGCAGTTCTTC CAISDVGREDNEQFF
TRBJ2-2 TRBV11-3 - TRBD2 TGTGCCAGCAGCTCCCGGGGAGGGACCACCGGGGAGCTGTTTTTT CASSSRGGTTGELFF
TRBJ1-2 TRBV15 - TRBD1 TGTGCCACCAGCAGAGTCCGGGACAGGGGCCCTTCTAACTATGGCTACACCTTC CATSRVRDRGPSNYGYTF
TRBJ2-3 TRBV6-4 - - TGTGCCAGCAGTGACGGAGCAGATACGCAGTATTTT CASSDGADTQYF
TRBJ2-1 TRBV7-9 - - TGTGCCAGCAGCTTATTAGTATACGAGCAGTTCTTC CASSLLVYEQFF
TRBJ1-6 TRBV6-1 - TRBD1 TGTGCCAGTGGAAGGAGAGGGACAGGGAATTCACCCCTCCACTTT CASGRRGTGNSPLHF
TRBJ1-1 TRBV18 - - TGTGCCAGCTCACCAGGTGCGGGCACCACTGAAGCTTTCTTT CASSPGAGTTEAFF
TRBJ1-2 TRBV7-9 - TRBD1 TGTGCCAGCAGCGAGGGCGACAGGGTCTATATCTATGGCTACACCTTC CASSEGDRVYIYGYTF
TRBJ1-2 TRBV28 few - TGTGCCAGCAGCCCAGGATATGGCTACACCTTC CASSPGYGYTF
TRBJ2-5 TRBV6-5 - TRBD2 TGTGCCAGCCATGGGGGGGGTATAGAGACCCAGTACTTC CASHGGGIETQYF
TRBJ1-2 TRBV7-8 - TRBD1 TGTGCCAGCAGCAGCCGGGGAGGGACAGGAAACTATGGCTACACCTTC CASSSRGGTGNYGYTF
TRBJ2-1 TRBV2 - - TGTGCCAGCAGTGCGGCGGCCCGGGGCAATGAGCAGTTCTTC CASSAAARGNEQFF
TRBJ2-1 TRBV5-1 - TRBD2 TGCGCCAGCAGCTTGGGCTGGGGGGGGTACAATGAGCAGTTCTTC CASSLGWGGYNEQFF
TRBJ2-7 TRBV9 - - TGTGCCAGCAGCCCGCTGCGGGGGGGACAGGGGCCTGCCTACGAGCAGTACTTC CASSPLRGGQGPAYEQYF
TRBJ2-2 TRBV11-2 - - TGTGCCAGCAGCTTAGGCCCTCTAGCGTGGGTCTCCGGGGAGCTGTTTTTT CASSLGPLAWVSGELFF
TRBJ1-3 TRBV28 - - TGTGCCAGCAGTTTGGGGCTGAACTCTGGAAACACCATATATTTT CASSLGLNSGNTIYF
TRBJ1-1 TRBV27 - TRBD1 TGTGCCAGTGGACAGGGCTTTGAAGCTTTCTTT CASGQGFEAFF
TRBJ2-1 TRBV2 - TRBD2 TGTGCCAGCAGCGTACTAGCGGGAGCGTACAATGAGCAGTTCTTC CASSVLAGAYNEQFF
TRBJ2-2 TRBV5-1 few - TGCGCCAGCAGCCCCCAGAGGGTCGAACCCCTCGGGGAGCTGTTTTTT CASSPQRVEPLGELFF
TRBJ2-4 TRBV21-1 once - TGTGCCAGCAGCAAGGAGGGACAGCGGAACATTCAGTACTTC CASSKEGQRNIQYF
TRBJ2-5 TRBV4-1 - TRBD2 TGCGCCAGCAGCCAAGGGGGGACTAGCGGGGGAGAAGAGACCCAGTACTTC CASSQGGTSGGEETQYF
TRBJ1-1 TRBV4-1 few TRBD1 TGCGCCAGCAGCCAAGATCAGGGGGGAATTAACACTGAAGCTTTCTTT CASSQDQGGINTEAFF
TRBJ2-3 TRBV9 - TRBD2 TGTGCCAGCAGCCCCCGGGGGGGTACTGATACGCAGTATTTT CASSPRGGTDTQYF
TRBJ2-2 TRBV27 - - TGTGCCAGCAGTTTATGGGACTCCACCGGGGAGCTGTTTTTT CASSLWDSTGELFF
TRBJ2-5 TRBV27 - - TGTGCCAGCAGTTTATCGGCGGCTTTTCTAGAGACCCAGTACTTC CASSLSAAFLETQYF
TRBJ1-4 TRBV7-9 few - TGTGCCAGCAGCTTAGACAGGGAAGGTGAAAAACTGTTTTTT CASSLDREGEKLFF
TRBJ2-1 TRBV13 few - TGTGCCAGCAGCGCCCGGACAGCCGATCCCCAATTCGGTGAGCAGTTCTTC CASSARTADPQFGEQFF
TRBJ2-7 TRBV6-6 - TRBD2 TGTCGCTCCGGGAGGACTAGCTTTTTGCAGGACGAGCAGTACTTC CRSGRTSFLQDEQYF
TRBJ2-5 TRBV7-9 - TRBD2 TGTGCCAGCATCTCCCGGGAGGGGCTGGAGACCCAGTACTTC CASISREGLETQYF
TRBJ2-3 TRBV5-1 - - TGCGCCAGCAGCTTGGCCGAGGTGTCTACAGATACGCAGTATTTT CASSLAEVSTDTQYF
TRBJ1-1 TRBV6-1 - - TGTGCCAGCAGTAAAACAGGTGTCGCTGAAGCTTTCTTT CASSKTGVAEAFF
TRBJ2-3 TRBV4-1 - TRBD1 TGCGCCAGCAGCCAAGTCGACAGGGGAGATACGCAGTATTTT CASSQVDRGDTQYF
TRBJ2-7 TRBV6-1 - TRBD1 TGTGCCAGCAGTGAAGCGGGGACAGGGATCTCCTACGAGCAGTACTTC CASSEAGTGISYEQYF
TRBJ1-2 TRBV7-9 - - TGTGCCAGCACCCATTCGACTTCCCAGTACTATGGCTACACCTTC CASTHSTSQYYGYTF
TRBJ2-2 TRBV19 - - TGTGCCAGTAGTATTGGAGCGGGCGGGGAGCTGTTTTTT CASSIGAGGELFF
TRBJ2-7 TRBV2 large TRBD1 TGTGCCAGCAGTTTTTCTTCAACGGGACAGGGGTCCTACGAGCAGTACTTC CASSFSSTGQGSYEQYF